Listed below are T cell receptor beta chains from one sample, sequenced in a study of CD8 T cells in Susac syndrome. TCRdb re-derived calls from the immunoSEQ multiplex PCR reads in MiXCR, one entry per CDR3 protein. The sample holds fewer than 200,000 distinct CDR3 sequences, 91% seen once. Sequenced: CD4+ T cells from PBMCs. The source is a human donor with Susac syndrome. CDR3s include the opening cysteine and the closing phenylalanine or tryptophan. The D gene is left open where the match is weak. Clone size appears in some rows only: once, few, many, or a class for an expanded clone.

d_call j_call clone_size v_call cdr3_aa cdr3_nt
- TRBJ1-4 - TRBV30 CAWNKQTNEKLFF TGTGCCTGGAATAAACAGACAAATGAAAAACTGTTTTTT
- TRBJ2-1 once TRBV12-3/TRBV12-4 CASSIPQGSSYNEQFF TGTGCCAGCAGTATACCCCAGGGGAGCTCCTACAATGAGCAGTTCTTC
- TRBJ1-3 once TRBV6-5 CASSSGIAGNTIYF TGTGCCAGCAGTTCCGGGATTGCTGGAAACACCATATATTTT
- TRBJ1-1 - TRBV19 CASDTPGNTEAFF TGTGCCAGCGACACACCGGGGAACACTGAAGCTTTCTTT
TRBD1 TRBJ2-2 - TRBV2 CASSLSGTENTGELFF TGTGCCAGCAGCCTATCCGGGACAGAAAACACCGGGGAGCTGTTTTTT
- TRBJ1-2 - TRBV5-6 CASSQGPSNYGYTF TGTGCCAGCAGCCAGGGACCCTCTAACTATGGCTACACCTTC
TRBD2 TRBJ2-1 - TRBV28 CASRIIAGGPNEQFF TGTGCCAGCAGGATCATAGCGGGAGGACCCAATGAGCAGTTCTTC
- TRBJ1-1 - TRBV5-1 CASKVEWPNTEAFF TGCGCCAGCAAGGTCGAGTGGCCCAACACTGAAGCTTTCTTT
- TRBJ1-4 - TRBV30 CAWSVTRTRNFGEKLFF TGTGCCTGGAGTGTAACCAGGACACGAAACTTCGGCGAAAAACTGTTTTTT
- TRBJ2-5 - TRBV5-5 CASSFGVSETQYF TGTGCCAGCAGCTTCGGGGTTTCGGAGACCCAGTACTTC
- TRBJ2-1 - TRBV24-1 CATSDLKQASYNEQFF TGTGCCACCAGTGATTTGAAGCAGGCTTCGTACAATGAGCAGTTCTTC
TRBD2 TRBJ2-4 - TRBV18 CASSPPGLAGSLLTKNIQYF TGTGCCAGCTCACCACCGGGGTTAGCGGGGAGTTTACTAACCAAAAACATTCAGTACTTC
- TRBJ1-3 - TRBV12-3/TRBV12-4 CASSLRQGNTIYF TGTGCCAGCAGTTTACGGCAGGGGAACACCATATATTTT
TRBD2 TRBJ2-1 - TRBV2 CASSQLAGGPSSQFF TGTGCCAGCAGCCAACTAGCGGGGGGGCCCTCTTCGCAGTTCTTC
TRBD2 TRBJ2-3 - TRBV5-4 CASSPPGLAGKDTQYF TGTGCCAGCAGCCCGCCTGGACTAGCGGGGAAAGATACGCAGTATTTT
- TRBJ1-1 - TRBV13 CASSLKNLNTEAFF TGTGCCAGCAGCTTGAAGAACTTGAACACTGAAGCTTTCTTT
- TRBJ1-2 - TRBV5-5 CASSLIDRPNYGYTF TGTGCCAGCAGCTTGATTGACAGGCCGAACTATGGCTACACCTTC
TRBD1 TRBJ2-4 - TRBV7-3 CASSAGTAHPGNIQYF TGTGCCAGCAGCGCCGGGACAGCCCATCCCGGAAACATTCAGTACTTC
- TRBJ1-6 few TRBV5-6 CASSLTLGNNSPLHF TGTGCCAGCAGCTTGACTCTCGGGAATAATTCACCCCTTCACTTT
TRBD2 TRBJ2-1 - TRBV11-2 CASSLVTSGGYNEQFF TGTGCCAGCAGCTTAGTCACTAGCGGGGGATACAATGAGCAGTTCTTC
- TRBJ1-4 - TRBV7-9 CASSLQGPVEKLFF TGTGCCAGCAGCTTACAGGGTCCGGTGGAAAAACTGTTTTTT
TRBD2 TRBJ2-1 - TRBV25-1 CASSEYGREGREQFF TGTGCCAGCAGTGAATATGGGCGGGAGGGACGTGAGCAGTTCTTC
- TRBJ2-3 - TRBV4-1 CASSLSGAASTDTQYF TGCGCCAGCAGCCTCTCTGGGGCAGCTAGCACAGATACGCAGTATTTT
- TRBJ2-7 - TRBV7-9 CASSLDGYRVYEQYF TGTGCCAGCAGCTTAGACGGCTACAGAGTCTACGAGCAGTACTTC
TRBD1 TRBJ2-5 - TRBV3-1 CASRYRGSETQYF TGTGCCAGCCGATACAGGGGTTCGGAGACCCAGTACTTC
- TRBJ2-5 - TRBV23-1 CASSHPGGHQETQYF TGCGCCAGCAGTCATCCGGGGGGACATCAAGAGACCCAGTACTTC
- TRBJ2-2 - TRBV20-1 CSARSITNTGELFF TGCAGTGCTAGGAGCATTACGAACACCGGGGAGCTGTTTTTT
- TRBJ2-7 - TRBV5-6 CASSSSFYEQYF TGTGCCAGCAGCTCTTCATTCTACGAGCAGTACTTC
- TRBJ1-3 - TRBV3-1 CASSQDLVGGPGNTIYF TGTGCCAGCAGCCAAGATCTTGTAGGAGGGCCAGGAAACACCATATATTTT
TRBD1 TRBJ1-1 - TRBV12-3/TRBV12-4 CASSRQTGDTEAFF TGTGCCAGCAGTCGTCAGACAGGGGACACTGAAGCTTTCTTT
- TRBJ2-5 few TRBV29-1 CSVAGTNKETQYF TGCAGCGTTGCCGGGACAAACAAAGAGACCCAGTACTTC
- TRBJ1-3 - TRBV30 CAWEPGLTGNTIYF TGTGCCTGGGAGCCGGGACTAACTGGAAACACCATATATTTT
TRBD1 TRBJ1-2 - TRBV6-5 CASSYSSWAGGNYGYTF TGTGCCAGCAGTTACTCGTCGTGGGCAGGGGGAAACTATGGCTACACCTTC
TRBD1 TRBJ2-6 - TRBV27 CASSLEQGAAGANVLTF TGTGCCAGCAGTTTAGAGCAGGGGGCTGCTGGGGCCAACGTCCTGACTTTC
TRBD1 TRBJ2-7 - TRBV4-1 CASSGTASYEQYF TGCGCCAGCAGTGGGACAGCCTCCTACGAGCAGTACTTC
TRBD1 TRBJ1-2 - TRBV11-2 CASSRTGYGYTF TGTGCCAGCAGCAGGACAGGCTATGGCTACACCTTC
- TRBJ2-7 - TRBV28 CASRGLYEQYF TGTGCCAGCAGGGGACTCTACGAGCAGTACTTC
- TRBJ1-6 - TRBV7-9 CASSSPGPSPSLHF TGTGCCAGCAGCTCGCCGGGACCAAGTCCATCCCTCCACTTT
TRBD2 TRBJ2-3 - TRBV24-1 CATSDTKGLAKSTDTQYF TGTGCCACCAGTGATACCAAGGGACTAGCCAAAAGCACAGATACGCAGTATTTT
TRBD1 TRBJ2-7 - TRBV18 CASSSVKGQGGHEQYF TGTGCCAGCTCATCCGTCAAAGGACAGGGTGGCCACGAGCAGTACTTC
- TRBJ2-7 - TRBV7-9 CASSFGLPSIYEQYF TGTGCCAGCAGCTTCGGTCTGCCCAGTATTTACGAGCAGTACTTC
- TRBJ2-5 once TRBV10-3 CAISEFREETQYF TGTGCCATCAGTGAATTCAGGGAAGAGACCCAGTACTTC
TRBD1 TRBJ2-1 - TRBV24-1 CATSDGPQGIVLRNNEQFF TGTGCCACCAGTGATGGACCACAGGGGATCGTCCTCAGAAACAATGAGCAGTTCTTC
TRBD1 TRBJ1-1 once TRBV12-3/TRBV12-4 CASSPRQGGLIRRVNTEAFF TGTGCCAGCAGTCCTCGACAGGGGGGCTTGATCCGTCGGGTGAACACTGAAGCTTTCTTT
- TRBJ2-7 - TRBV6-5 CASSYQPSQEGEQYF TGTGCCAGCAGTTACCAACCTAGTCAGGAGGGAGAGCAGTACTTC
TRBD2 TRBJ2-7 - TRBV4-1 CASSRLQLAGELYEQYF TGCGCCAGCAGCCGATTACAACTAGCGGGAGAGCTTTACGAGCAGTACTTC
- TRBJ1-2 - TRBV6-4 CASSDRAGADYGYTF TGTGCCAGCAGTGACCGGGCAGGGGCCGACTATGGCTACACCTTC
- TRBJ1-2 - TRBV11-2 CASSPQAGGYGYTF TGTGCCAGCAGCCCCCAAGCCGGGGGTTATGGCTACACCTTC
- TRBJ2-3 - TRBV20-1 CSARFPPARADTQYF TGCAGTGCTAGATTCCCCCCCGCTCGGGCGGATACGCAGTATTTT
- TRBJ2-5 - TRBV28 CASSSDLGRQETQYF TGTGCCAGCAGTTCTGACCTGGGACGCCAAGAGACCCAGTACTTC
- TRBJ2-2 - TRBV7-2 CASSLVGGGSIRGELFF TGTGCCAGCAGCTTAGTTGGGGGGGGCTCAATCCGCGGGGAGCTGTTTTTT
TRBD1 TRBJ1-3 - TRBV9 CASSVYPDRVFAGNTIYF TGTGCCAGCAGCGTGTACCCCGACAGGGTATTTGCTGGAAACACCATATATTTT
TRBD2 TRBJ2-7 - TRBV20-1 CSARDQLAGVSEQYF TGCAGTGCTAGAGATCAACTAGCGGGAGTCTCCGAGCAGTACTTC
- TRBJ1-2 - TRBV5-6 CASSLDGLRESYGYTF TGTGCCAGCAGCTTGGATGGATTGCGCGAATCCTATGGCTACACCTTC
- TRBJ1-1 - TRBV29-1 CSVETGGDTEAFF TGCAGCGTTGAGACAGGCGGGGACACTGAAGCTTTCTTT
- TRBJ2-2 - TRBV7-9 CASSLSWSDNTGELFF TGTGCCAGCAGCTTAAGTTGGTCAGACAACACCGGGGAGCTGTTTTTT
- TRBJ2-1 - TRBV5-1 CASSLEESSYNEQFF TGCGCCAGCAGCTTAGAGGAGAGCTCCTACAATGAGCAGTTCTTC
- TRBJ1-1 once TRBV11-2 CASSASGGITEAFF TGTGCCAGCAGCGCCAGCGGGGGAATCACTGAAGCTTTCTTT
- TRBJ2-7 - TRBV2 CASSEGGDGYEQYF TGTGCCAGCAGTGAAGGCGGGGACGGCTACGAGCAGTACTTC
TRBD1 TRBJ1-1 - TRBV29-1 CSVADRGLYEAFF TGCAGCGTTGCGGACAGGGGGTTATATGAAGCTTTCTTT